This TCR beta chain is from a study of PD-L1 blockade in urothelial cancer. Method: immunoSEQ multiplex PCR; TCRdb's copy keeps in-frame clones and lacks some. The data contain some 52,000 clones, roughly 80% of them seen just once; the ten biggest clones take up more than 3.5%. There are 15 residues in the CDR3. Trimming shortened V by 0 bases and J by 4 bases, and 13 bases separated the two germline ends. Germline CDR1 reads MNHEY; CDR2 reads SVGAGI. The specimen was PBMCs, collected around atezolizumab (anti-PD-L1) treatment. The TCR sequence derives from a man in his 70s with urothelial cancer. The chain employs TRBV6-5 and TRBJ2-7; D not certain. CDR3 in amino acids: CASSYSASRSYEQYF. The CDR3 DNA reads TGTGCCAGCAGTTACTCGGCCTCCCGGAGTTACGAGCAGTACTTC.